Sequencing of this T cell receptor beta chain was carried out in a study of blood T cell repertoires in COVID-19. Looking at the study overall: Material from acute and convalescent COVID-19 was sourced from the United States, Italy and Spain.

Produced via immunoSEQ multiplex PCR; TCRdb's table is partial and in-frame only. The table records about 180,000 clones, roughly 80% of them present only once. The specimen sequenced was peripheral blood. This receptor was identified in a human donor in a cohort sampled during active COVID-19.

The CDR3 region is CASSLPGLETQYF. In DNA, the CDR3 is TGTGCCAGCAGCTTACCCGGTTTGGAGACCCAGTACTTC. The chain has TRBV7-9 and TRBJ2-5; D is unclear. This CDR3 contains 13 residues. V dropped 2 bases and J dropped 5 bases, with 9 bases sitting between them. Germline V CDR1 and CDR2: SEHNR, FQNEAQ (reference sequence).